Below, 26 T cell receptor beta chains from the same sample are listed, as sequenced in a study of vaccination and CD4 T cells after COVID-19. With the Oncomine TCR Beta short-read assay, DNA from cultured CD4+ T cells was sequenced. TCRdb passed the PCR reads through MiXCR, listing each CDR3 protein once. The table has fewer than 5,000 distinct CDR3 sequences, about 39% seen once; the top ten hold over 40%. These receptors' targets are unknown. Indicated treatment: roughly ten-day PBMC culture with coronavirus spike peptide pools or control peptides (ViraFEST assay). From the unexposed donor, CD4+ T cells were collected ahead of the COVID-19 pandemic (2011-2018). Sequenced: CD4+ T cells from blood, cultured in vitro. The source of these receptors is a human donor in good health.

This clonotype was counted only a few times. This chain links TRBV24-1 with TRBJ1-2, with D perhaps TRBD1 (5 bases). Germline V lookup: CDR1 KGHDR, CDR2 SFDVKD. V dropped 5 bases and J dropped 7 bases, with 13 bases sitting between them. This CDR3 has 13 residues. The CDR3 region is CATSGGEYSGYTF. As DNA, the CDR3 is TGTGCCACCAGTGGGGGCGAATACTCTGGCTACACCTTC.

This clonotype was counted between two and nine times. The rearrangement joins TRBV7-9 to TRBJ1-2, with TRBD1 matching over 9 bases. Per the germline V gene, CDR1 is SEHNR and CDR2 is FQNEAQ (reference sequence). Trimming removed 5 bases from V and 6 bases from J; junction bases left unmatched: 10. The CDR3 covers 15 residues. The CDR3 bases are TGTGCCAGCAGCACGCGAAACAGGGGGCCGGATGGCTACACCTTC. It translates to CASSTRNRGPDGYTF.

The V gene is TRBV5-4, the J gene TRBJ1-1, with D perhaps matching TRBD1 (6 bases). This CDR3 region has 17 residues. The germline gives CDR1 SGHNT, CDR2 YYREEE (reference sequence). V was clipped by 2 bases and J by 4 bases, with 21 bases between them. The CDR3 loop reads CASSFNPQGRLGTEAFF. The DNA for the CDR3 is TGTGCCAGCAGCTTTAATCCACAGGGCCGGTTGGGCACTGAAGCTTTCTTT. The full variable domain, with the rest looked up from reference TRBV5-4 and TRBJ1-1, is ETGVTQSPTHLIKTRGQQVTLRCSSQSGHNTVSWYQQALGQGPQFIFQYYREEENGRGNFPPRFSGLQFPNYSSELNVNALELDDSALYLCASSFNPQGRLGTEAFFGQGTRLTVV.

The chain links TRBV25-1 to TRBJ1-1, with 8 bases fitting TRBD1. This CDR3 has 13 residues. V trimming: 4 bases; J trimming: 5 bases; junction bases outside the gene matches: 3. CDR1 is MGHDK, CDR2 SYGVNS, per germline. CDR3 sequence (DNA): TGTGCCAGCAGTGGACAGGGGAGGACTGAAGCTTTCTTT. It specifies CASSGQGRTEAFF.

This clonotype was seen only a few times. The J gene is TRBJ1-2, the V gene TRBV12-3 or TRBV12-4, with a tentative D call TRBD1 (5 bases). The CDR3 loop spans 9 amino acids. CDR3 residues: CVGGDDYTF. CDR3 nucleotides: TGTGTTGGAGGGGATGACTACACCTTC.

The chain joins TRBV5-1 to TRBJ1-1; D gene uncertain. V was trimmed by 4 bases and J by 5 bases, leaving 12 bases between them. CDR1 and CDR2 from the germline V gene are SGHRS and YFSETQ. The CDR3 extends over 13 amino acids. The CDR3 bases are TGCGCCAGCAGCGTATTCGAAGGGACTGAAGCTTTCTTT. Translating it yields CASSVFEGTEAFF.

This sequence joins TRBV10-2 and TRBJ1-6; the D gene is possibly TRBD1 (6 bases). The germline V and J ends were trimmed by 2 bases and 14 bases, with 19 bases remaining between them. This CDR3 region has 15 residues. Germline loops: CDR1 WSHSY, CDR2 SAAADI. The CDR3 loop reads CASSEQGPWGSALHF. The CDR3 coding sequence is TGCGCCAGCAGTGAGCAGGGGCCATGGGGATCAGCCCTCCACTTT.

The chain joins TRBV9 to TRBJ2-5; D may be TRBD2 (6 bases). The V gene's germline CDR1 is SGDLS and CDR2 YYNGEE. Trimming cost V 0 bases and J 5 bases, with 11 bases left between them. CDR3 length: 14 amino acids. Here the CDR3 reads CASSVVGGYETQYF. In DNA form, the CDR3 reads TGTGCCAGCAGCGTAGTCGGGGGATACGAGACCCAGTACTTC.

The chain is built from TRBV6-2 or TRBV6-3 and TRBJ2-3; D not certain. V gave up 7 bases and J gave up 8 bases, with 10 bases separating them. The germline CDR1 and CDR2 sequences are MNHEY and SVGEGT. The CDR3 extends over 11 amino acids. The CDR3 is CASTKSSTQYF. The CDR3 nucleotides read TGTGCCAGCACAAAATCCTCTACGCAGTATTTT.

V and J are TRBV5-5 and TRBJ1-5; 7 bases match TRBD1. Germline V gene sequence: CDR1 SGHKS, CDR2 YYEKEE (reference sequence). The CDR3 sequence is 16 residues long. V dropped 0 bases and J dropped 5; count of bases not matched to a gene: 8. The CDR3 DNA is TGTGCCAGCAGCTTGGACGTAGGGGGCCCCGATCAGCCCCAGCATTTT. Protein: CASSLDVGGPDQPQHF.

The genes are TRBV20-1 and TRBJ2-7, with TRBD1 matching 9 bases. Germline CDR1 DFQATT, CDR2 SNEGSKA (reference sequence). The CDR3 contains 16 residues. With 3 bases clipped from V and 4 bases from J, the junction kept 13 bases outside the gene matches. Written as DNA, the CDR3 is TGCAGTGCTAGGACATCAAAAGGGGACAGGGCTTACGAGCAGTACTTC. Protein product: CSARTSKGDRAYEQYF.

The CDR3 reads CASSPTGGYQPQHF. The CDR3 coding sequence is TGTGCCAGCAGTCCAACAGGGGGATACCAGCCCCAGCATTTT. The chain couples TRBV12-3 or TRBV12-4 to TRBJ1-5; 8 nucleotides agree with TRBD1. Trimming cost V 5 bases and J 7 bases; bases outside gene matches: 7. The CDR3 has 14 residues.

This clonotype was counted only a few times. V usage is TRBV6-4 and J usage is TRBJ1-5; D is ambiguous. Germline CDR1 reads MRHNA; CDR2 reads SNTAGT. Trimming pared 9 bases from V and 6 bases from J, leaving 12 bases between. This CDR3 is 12 amino acids long. For the CDR3, the DNA is TGTGCCAGTTGTAGATGGACTCAGCCCCAGCATTTT. Its translation: CASCRWTQPQHF.

The chain joins TRBV19 to TRBJ1-1, with 10 nucleotides matching TRBD1. This CDR3 spans 13 amino acids. V trimming: 10 bases; J trimming: 5 bases; junction bases outside the gene matches: 7. Looked up from germline, CDR1 is LNHDA and CDR2 is SQIVND (reference sequence). The chain's CDR3 is CATTGTGVTEAFF. In nucleotides, the CDR3 is TGTGCCACTACCGGGACAGGGGTAACTGAAGCTTTCTTT.

The V and J genes are TRBV29-1 and TRBJ2-7; 10 nucleotides match TRBD2. The junction had 5 bases not matched to a gene; V was cut back by 6 bases and J by 3 bases. The germline gives CDR1 SQVTM, CDR2 ANQGSEA. There are 13 residues in the CDR3. This CDR3 is CSVERGGGYEQYF. In nucleotides, the CDR3 is TGCAGCGTGGAGCGGGGGGGCGGCTACGAGCAGTACTTC.

This chain uses TRBV7-8 with TRBJ1-5, with a tentative D call TRBD1 (6 bases). V was clipped by 1 base and J by 6 bases, with 16 bases between them. From germline, CDR1 is SGHVS and CDR2 FQNEAQ. The CDR3 runs to 16 residues. In DNA, the CDR3 is TGTGCCAGCAGCTTAGGAGGGGGGGGAAGGAGTCAGCCCCAGCATTTT. It translates to CASSLGGGGRSQPQHF.

The chain has TRBV5-1 and TRBJ1-4; the D gene is possibly TRBD1 (5 bases). This CDR3 contains 14 residues. In germline, CDR1 is SGHRS, CDR2 YFSETQ. V lost 2 bases, J lost 7 bases, and 12 bases lay in between. CDR3 sequence: CASSFSGHSEKLFF. Here the CDR3 DNA reads TGCGCCAGCAGCTTCAGCGGACACAGTGAAAAACTGTTTTTT.

This chain links TRBV29-1 with TRBJ2-7; perhaps D is TRBD1 or TRBD2 (5 bases each). The CDR3 is 13 residues long. Per germline, CDR1 SQVTM and CDR2 ANQGSEA. The V and J ends lost 6 bases and 3 bases respectively, with 15 bases between them. CDR3 bases: TGCAGCGTCCGGGACGGAGGTTTCTACGAGCAGTACTTC. It encodes CSVRDGGFYEQYF.

The chain employs TRBV7-6 and TRBJ1-5; no definite D call. Germline values: CDR1 SGHVS, CDR2 FNYEAQ. Trimming removed 5 bases from V and 0 bases from J, with 5 bases in between. The CDR3 contains 13 residues. The CDR3: CASSGYSNQPQHF. In DNA form, the CDR3 reads TGTGCCAGCAGCGGTTATAGCAATCAGCCCCAGCATTTT. Complete variable domain (other parts from reference TRBV7-6 and TRBJ1-5): GAGVSQSPRYKVTKRGQDVALRCDPISGHVSLYWYRQALGQGPEFLTYFNYEAQQDKSGLPNDRFSAERPEGSISTLTIQRTEQRDSAMYRCASSGYSNQPQHFGDGTRLSIL.

The V and J genes are TRBV7-6 and TRBJ2-5; D tentatively reads TRBD1 or TRBD2 (5 bases each). Germline values: CDR1 SGHVS, CDR2 FNYEAQ. The V end lost 5 bases, the J end lost 3 bases, and 16 bases lay between the germline ends. CDR3 length equals 15 residues. The CDR3, as DNA: TGTGCCAGCAGCCCTCTTTGGGGGACGAAAGAGACCCAGTACTTC. As protein: CASSPLWGTKETQYF.

As regards this clonotype: One junction end disagrees with the germline gene, perhaps due to a read error. V usage is TRBV6-4 and J usage is TRBJ1-2; 11 positions match TRBD1. This CDR3 contains 14 residues. CDR1 is MRHNA, CDR2 SNTAGT, per germline. CDR3 sequence reads: CVSSDGTGGYGYTF. Written as DNA, the CDR3 is TGTGTCAGCAGTGACGGGACAGGGGGCTATGGCTACACCTTC.

This chain joins TRBV6-1 and TRBJ2-7, with TRBD2 matching over 14 bases. This CDR3 is 17 amino acids long. The V and J ends lost 5 bases and 2 bases, in that order; junction bases with no gene match: 8. Germline V gene lookup returns CDR1 MNHNS and CDR2 SASEGT. This CDR3 reads CASSKGLAGGLTYEQYF. CDR3 DNA: TGTGCCAGCAGTAAAGGACTAGCGGGGGGTTTAACCTACGAGCAGTACTTC.

The V and J genes are TRBV19 and TRBJ1-2; D remains unclear. V was trimmed by 2 bases and J by 2 bases, leaving 9 bases between them. Per germline, CDR1 LNHDA and CDR2 SQIVND (reference sequence). The CDR3 extends over 14 amino acids. The CDR3 region is CASSIIGGNYGYTF. CDR3 nucleotides: TGTGCCAGTAGTATAATCGGCGGAAACTATGGCTACACCTTC.

This sequence joins TRBV19 and TRBJ1-5, with a possible D match to TRBD1 (5 bases). The length of the CDR3 is 14 residues. With 7 bases removed from V and 4 bases from J, the gap between germline ends came to 14 bases. Germline CDR1 and CDR2: LNHDA and SQIVND (reference sequence). The CDR3 loop reads CASNQVSGNQPQHF. As DNA, the CDR3 is TGTGCCAGTAACCAAGTCTCAGGGAATCAGCCCCAGCATTTT.

The DNA of the CDR3 is TGTGCCAGCAGTGACTCGAGTGGGGGAGATTACAATGAGCAGTTCTTC. It yields the protein CASSDSSGGDYNEQFF. The chain has TRBV6-4 and TRBJ2-1; D is tentatively TRBD1 or TRBD2 (5 bases each). Trimming took 0 bases from V and 4 from J, leaving 13 bases between them. The CDR3 contains 16 residues. The germline V gene encodes CDR1 MRHNA and CDR2 SNTAGT.

This rearrangement joins TRBV12-3 or TRBV12-4 to TRBJ1-1, with D uncertain. The CDR3 covers 12 residues. Between the trimmed V and J ends, which lost 3 bases and 2 bases, there was a span of 4 bases. The CDR3 spells CASSFLNTEAFF. The CDR3 nucleotides are TGTGCCAGCAGTTTCCTCAACACTGAAGCTTTCTTT.